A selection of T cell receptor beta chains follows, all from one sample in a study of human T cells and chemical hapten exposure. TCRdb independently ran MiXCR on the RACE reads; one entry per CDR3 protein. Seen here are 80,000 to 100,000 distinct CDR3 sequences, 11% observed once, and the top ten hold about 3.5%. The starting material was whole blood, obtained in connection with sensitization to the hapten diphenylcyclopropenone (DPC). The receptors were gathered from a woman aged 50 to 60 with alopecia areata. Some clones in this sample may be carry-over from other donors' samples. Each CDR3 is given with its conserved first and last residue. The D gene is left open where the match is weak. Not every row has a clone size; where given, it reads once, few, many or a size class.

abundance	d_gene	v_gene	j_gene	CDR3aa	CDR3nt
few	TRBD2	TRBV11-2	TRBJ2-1	CASSVQGIAGDEQFF	TGTGCCAGCAGCGTACAGGGGATAGCGGGGGATGAGCAGTTCTTC
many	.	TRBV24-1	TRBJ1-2	CATSESGTTNYGYTF	TGTGCCACCAGTGAGTCCGGGACAACTAACTATGGCTACACCTTC
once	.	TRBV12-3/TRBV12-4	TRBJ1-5	CASSQRDQPQHF	TGTGCCAGCAGTCAAAGGGATCAGCCCCAGCATTTT
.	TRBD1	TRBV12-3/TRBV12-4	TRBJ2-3	CASSTRDRGSTDTQYF	TGTGCCAGCAGCACAAGGGACAGGGGGAGCACAGATACGCAGTATTTT
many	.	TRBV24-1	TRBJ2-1	CATSPPGPRYEQFF	TGTGCCACCAGCCCACCGGGACCAAGGTATGAGCAGTTCTTC
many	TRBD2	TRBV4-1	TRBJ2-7	CASSPTSGRSYEQYF	TGCGCCAGCAGCCCCACTAGCGGGAGGTCCTACGAGCAGTACTTC
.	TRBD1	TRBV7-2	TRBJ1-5	CASSFISNRGRLSNQPQHF	TGTGCCAGCAGCTTTATAAGCAACAGGGGGCGGTTAAGCAATCAGCCCCAGCATTTT
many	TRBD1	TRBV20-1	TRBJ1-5	CSAKPRQGAGQPQHF	TGCAGTGCTAAGCCTAGACAGGGGGCGGGTCAGCCCCAGCATTTT
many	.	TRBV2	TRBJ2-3	CASLGVRDTQYF	TGTGCCAGCCTTGGAGTAAGAGATACGCAGTATTTT
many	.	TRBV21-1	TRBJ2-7	CASSARLYSSYEQYF	TGTGCCAGCAGCGCGCGGCTTTATAGCTCCTACGAGCAGTACTTC
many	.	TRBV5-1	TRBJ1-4	CASSLQQGTNEKLFF	TGCGCCAGCAGCCTTCAACAGGGAACTAATGAAAAACTGTTTTTT
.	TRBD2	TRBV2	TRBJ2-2	CASSQPGLANTGELFF	TGTGCCAGCAGTCAGCCGGGACTAGCGAACACCGGGGAGCTGTTTTTT
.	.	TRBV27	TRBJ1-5	CASSSLLGQPQHF	TGTGCCAGCAGTTCCCTACTAGGGCAGCCCCAGCATTTT
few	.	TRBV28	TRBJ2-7	CASSLTNLGEQYF	TGTGCCAGCAGTTTGACCAACCTAGGCGAGCAGTACTTC
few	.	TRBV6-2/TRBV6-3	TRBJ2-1	CASSYLSYNEQFF	TGTGCCAGCAGTTACCTCTCCTACAATGAGCAGTTCTTC
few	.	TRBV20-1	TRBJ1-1	CSARTLTEAFF	TGCAGTGCTAGAACCCTTACTGAAGCTTTCTTT
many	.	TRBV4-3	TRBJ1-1	CASSPPGAPNTEAFF	TGCGCCAGCAGCCCACCCGGGGCCCCGAACACTGAAGCTTTCTTT
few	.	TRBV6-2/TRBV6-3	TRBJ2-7	CASSYKPGASPYEQYF	TGTGCCAGCAGTTATAAGCCGGGGGCGAGTCCCTACGAGCAGTACTTC
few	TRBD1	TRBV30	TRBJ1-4	CAWSPGTGEEKLFF	TGTGCCTGGAGTCCCGGGACAGGGGAGGAAAAACTGTTTTTT
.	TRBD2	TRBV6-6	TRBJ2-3	CASSYSSREGRTDTQYF	TGTGCCAGCAGTTACTCGTCGCGGGAGGGCCGTACAGATACGCAGTATTTT